Below are 31 T cell receptor beta chains sequenced from a single sample in a study of technical replicates of blood from a few donors. The data were produced by immunoSEQ multiplex PCR, yet TCRdb's version contains in-frame clones alone and is incomplete. The sample holds tens of thousands of clones, 91% seen once. What was sequenced was T cells isolated from PBMCs. The receptor source for this set is a human donor in good health. Some clones in this sample may be carry-over from other donors' samples.

This clone was counted once. This chain uses TRBV6-5 with TRBJ1-2, with a weak D call TRBD1 (5 bases). The CDR3 loop spans 13 amino acids. With 0 bases removed from V and 7 bases from J, the gap between germline ends came to 9 bases. The germline CDR1 and CDR2 sequences are MNHEY and SVGAGI. The CDR3 loop is CASSYSAGGGYTF. In nucleotides, the CDR3 is TGTGCCAGCAGTTACTCCGCCGGGGGTGGCTACACCTTC.

The gene calls are TRBV19 and TRBJ1-5; D gene unclear. From germline, CDR1 is LNHDA and CDR2 SQIVND (reference sequence). Trimming removed 1 base from V and 0 bases from J, with 4 bases in between. The CDR3 covers 14 residues. The CDR3 is CASSIAYSNQPQHF. CDR3 bases: TGTGCCAGTAGTATAGCTTATAGCAATCAGCCCCAGCATTTT.

The gene calls are TRBV6-5 and TRBJ1-5; D is possibly TRBD1 (5 bases). Germline CDR1 is MNHEY and CDR2 is SVGAGI. The CDR3 loop spans 12 amino acids. V lost 6 bases to trimming and J lost 5 bases, with 8 bases between them. The CDR3, as DNA: TGTGCCAGCAGACAAGGGGATCAGCCCCAGCATTTT. This sequence encodes CASRQGDQPQHF.

The chain joins TRBV18 to TRBJ2-3, with 9 bases matching TRBD2. Germline-derived CDR1 and CDR2 are KGHSH and LQKENI. The CDR3 consists of 15 residues. Trimming took 6 bases from V and 5 from J; bases not matched to a gene: 9. The CDR3 is CASSDLAGYGDTQYF. The CDR3 DNA reads as TGTGCCAGCTCCGACCTAGCGGGATACGGAGATACGCAGTATTTT.

CDR3 amino acids: CASSPGGTSYEQYF. The CDR3 coding sequence is TGTGCCAGCAGCCCAGGAGGGACCTCCTACGAGCAGTACTTC. The V and J genes are TRBV9 and TRBJ2-7; D may be TRBD2 (6 bases). This CDR3 comprises 14 residues. V was trimmed by 4 bases and J by 0 bases, leaving 11 bases between them. Per germline, CDR1 SGDLS and CDR2 YYNGEE.

The V gene is TRBV28, the J gene TRBJ1-5, with a tentative D call TRBD1 (6 bases). CDR3 length: 15 amino acids. V shed 1 base and J shed 2 bases, with 9 bases lying between them. The germline gives CDR1 MDHEN, CDR2 SYDVKM. CDR3 sequence reads: CASSLLQGGNQPQHF. The CDR3 DNA reads TGTGCCAGCAGTTTATTACAGGGTGGCAATCAGCCCCAGCATTTT.

In its sample, this clone was seen once. The chain is built from TRBV5-6 and TRBJ2-5; D not certain. Matching the DNA end better, TRBJ2-7 makes the J call doubtful. The CDR3 sequence is 14 residues long. Germline-derived CDR1 and CDR2 are SGHDT and YYEEEE. The CDR3 sequence: CASSLGPQSYEQYF. CDR3 in DNA: TGTGCCAGCAGCTTGGGTCCCCAAAGTTACGAGCAGTACTTC.

This clone was observed once. The chain recombines TRBV11-3 with TRBJ1-3; D uncertain. CDR1 and CDR2 (germline): SGHNT, YENEEA. This CDR3 has 15 residues. V shed 5 bases and J shed 2 bases, with 13 bases lying between them. CDR3 amino acids: CASSPTGWAGNTIYF. CDR3 bases: TGTGCCAGCAGCCCGACGGGGTGGGCTGGAAACACCATATATTTT. The whole variable domain, remainder taken from reference TRBV11-3 and TRBJ1-3, is EAGVVQSPRYKIIEKKQPVAFWCNPISGHNTLYWYLQNLGQGPELLIRYENEEAVDDSQLPKDRFSAERLKGVDSTLKIQPAELGDSAVYLCASSPTGWAGNTIYFGEGSWLTVV.

The V gene is TRBV2, the J gene TRBJ2-4; TRBD1 might be the D (5 bases). Trimming stripped 4 bases from V and 0 bases from J, with 13 bases between. The length of the CDR3 is 16 residues. Per germline, CDR1 SNHLY and CDR2 FYNNEI. CDR3 sequence reads: CASSVRQLLAKNIQYF. CDR3 sequence (DNA): TGTGCCAGCAGTGTACGACAGTTACTAGCCAAAAACATTCAGTACTTC.

This chain connects TRBV2 to TRBJ2-3, with D uncertain. V lost 4 bases to trimming and J lost 0 bases, with 8 bases between them. The length of the CDR3 is 14 residues. The germline V gene has CDR1 SNHLY and CDR2 FYNNEI. CDR3: CASSVSTSTDTQYF. The CDR3 coding sequence is TGTGCCAGCAGTGTTAGCACTAGCACAGATACGCAGTATTTT.

V and J are TRBV5-4 and TRBJ2-5; a possible D gene is TRBD2 (5 bases). Trimming took off 4 bases at V and 5 bases at J, with 15 bases between the two ends. Germline V CDR1 and CDR2: SGHNT, YYREEE (reference sequence). CDR3 size: 14 residues. CDR3 in amino acids: CASSPTGFGETQYF. CDR3 nucleotides: TGTGCCAGCAGCCCGACGGGGTTTGGGGAGACCCAGTACTTC.

The chain carries TRBV4-2 and TRBJ2-7, with TRBD1 matching 9 bases. Germline V lookup: CDR1 LGHNA, CDR2 YNFKEQ. J lost 2 bases, V lost 1 base, and 3 bases had no gene match. The length of the CDR3 is 15 residues. In nucleotides, the CDR3 is TGTGCCAGCAGCCAAGGGACAGGGGTTGCCTACGAGCAGTACTTC. This codes for CASSQGTGVAYEQYF.

The chain links TRBV5-4 to TRBJ1-4; tentatively, D is TRBD1 (6 bases). With 4 bases removed from V and 8 bases from J, the gap between germline ends came to 24 bases. The CDR3 loop spans 17 amino acids. The V gene's germline CDR1 is SGHNT and CDR2 YYREEE (reference sequence). CDR3 region: CASSAGLAGRGEEKLFF. Here the CDR3 DNA reads TGTGCCAGCAGCGCGGGACTAGCGGGAAGGGGGGAGGAAAAACTGTTTTTT.

V is TRBV14 and J is TRBJ2-5, with a weak D call TRBD1 (6 bases). The CDR3 has 14 amino acids. V shed 6 bases and J shed 3 bases, with 14 bases lying between them. Looked up from germline, CDR1 is SGHDN and CDR2 is FVKESK. The CDR3 region is CASSQGLPKETQYF. The CDR3 coding sequence is TGTGCCAGCAGTCAGGGGCTCCCTAAAGAGACCCAGTACTTC.

This chain links TRBV28 with TRBJ2-3; 14 bases align to TRBD2. This CDR3 has 17 amino acids. Germline V gene sequence: CDR1 MDHEN, CDR2 SYDVKM. The V and J ends lost 2 bases and 5 bases, in that order; junction bases with no gene match: 6. The DNA of the CDR3 is TGTGCCAGCAGTTTACGCGGGACTAGCGGGAGTAGAGATACGCAGTATTTT. The encoded protein is CASSLRGTSGSRDTQYF.

The V gene is TRBV30, the J gene TRBJ1-2; D gene ambiguous. The germline gives CDR1 GTSNPN, CDR2 SVGIG (reference sequence). CDR3 length: 14 amino acids. V was pared by 3 bases and J by 3 bases, with 14 bases between. In DNA, the CDR3 is TGTGCCTGGAGGATATTTGCGCATGACTATGGCTACACCTTC. It translates to CAWRIFAHDYGYTF.

The chain has TRBV27 and TRBJ1-2; 8 bases are a match to TRBD1. The length of the CDR3 is 13 residues. Germline values: CDR1 MNHEY, CDR2 SMNVEV (reference sequence). V dropped 5 bases and J dropped 4; count of bases not matched to a gene: 3. The CDR3 nucleotides are TGTGCCAGCAGTGGGGACAGGACCTATGGCTACACCTTC. Translating gives CASSGDRTYGYTF.

This chain uses TRBV30 with TRBJ2-4, with a tentative D call TRBD2 (5 bases). Germline V gives CDR1 GTSNPN, CDR2 SVGIG (reference sequence). With 5 bases removed from V and 0 bases from J, the gap between germline ends came to 11 bases. CDR3 length equals 14 residues. The chain's CDR3 is CAWEGGLAKNIQYF. For the CDR3, the DNA is TGTGCCTGGGAGGGTGGACTAGCCAAAAACATTCAGTACTTC.

This chain connects TRBV28 to TRBJ1-1; perhaps TRBD1 as D (5 bases). This CDR3 contains 14 residues. Germline lookup yields CDR1 MDHEN and CDR2 SYDVKM. V gave up 11 bases and J gave up 1 base, with 17 bases separating them. The chain's CDR3 is CAESGGSGNTEAFF. CDR3 DNA: TGTGCCGAAAGCGGGGGTTCCGGGAACACTGAAGCTTTCTTT. Supplemented by reference TRBV28 and TRBJ1-1, the full variable domain reads DVKVTQSSRYLVKRTGEKVFLECVQDMDHENMFWYRQDPGLGLRLIYFSYDVKMKEKGDIPEGYSVSREKKERFSLILESASTNQTSMYLCAESGGSGNTEAFFGQGTRLTVV.

The chain couples TRBV6-5 to TRBJ1-1, with TRBD1 as a possible D gene (6 bases). Trimming took 3 bases from V and 0 from J, leaving 11 bases between them. The germline CDR1 and CDR2 sequences are MNHEY and SVGAGI. The CDR3 has 15 amino acids. The CDR3 region has the DNA TGTGCCAGCAGTTATATGACAGGCTTGAACACTGAAGCTTTCTTT. Its translation: CASSYMTGLNTEAFF.

The gene calls are TRBV7-3 and TRBJ1-5; D is ambiguous. The germline V and J ends were trimmed by 5 bases and 5 bases, with 19 bases remaining between them. Germline V lookup: CDR1 SGHTA, CDR2 FQGTGA. The CDR3 is 16 amino acids. This chain's CDR3 is CASSLPTLGADQPQHF. CDR3 coding DNA: TGTGCCAGCAGCCTACCGACCTTGGGAGCGGATCAGCCCCAGCATTTT.

The chain combines TRBV5-1 with TRBJ2-1, with no clear D. CDR3 size: 12 residues. Germline-derived CDR1 and CDR2 are SGHRS and YFSETQ. The V and J ends lost 4 bases and 10 bases respectively, with 12 bases between them. CDR3 amino acids: CASSGSLQEQFF. CDR3 nucleotides: TGCGCCAGCAGCGGTAGCCTTCAGGAGCAGTTCTTC.

The CDR3 here is CASSPYYEQYF. CDR3 nucleotides: TGTGCCAGCAGTCCCTACTACGAGCAGTACTTC. The rearrangement joins TRBV27 to TRBJ2-7; no clear D gene. Germline V lookup: CDR1 MNHEY, CDR2 SMNVEV (reference sequence). CDR3 size: 11 residues. V lost 5 bases and J 3 bases, leaving 5 bases between the germline ends.

The chain carries TRBV27 and TRBJ1-1; 7 bases are shared with TRBD1. V was pared by 4 bases and J by 0 bases, with 5 bases of the junction left unmatched. The CDR3 has 15 amino acids. The germline V gene encodes CDR1 MNHEY and CDR2 SMNVEV (reference sequence). The CDR3 nucleotides are TGTGCCAGCAGTTGGGACAGTTTGATGAACACTGAAGCTTTCTTT. It encodes CASSWDSLMNTEAFF.

V is TRBV4-1 and J is TRBJ2-7; tentatively, D is TRBD2 (5 bases). This CDR3 contains 14 residues. Per the germline V gene, CDR1 is MGHRA and CDR2 is YSYEKL. With 3 bases removed from V and 2 bases from J, the gap between germline ends came to 11 bases. The chain's CDR3 is CASSHRAGPYEQYF. The DNA of the CDR3 is TGCGCCAGCAGCCACCGGGCGGGTCCCTACGAGCAGTACTTC.

The chain combines TRBV9 with TRBJ1-1; perhaps TRBD1 as D (6 bases). V was trimmed by 4 bases and J by 5 bases, leaving 12 bases between them. Germline values: CDR1 SGDLS, CDR2 YYNGEE. This CDR3 is 13 amino acids long. CDR3 nucleotide sequence: TGTGCCAGCAGCCCGACGACAGGAACTGAAGCTTTCTTT. This encodes CASSPTTGTEAFF.

The genes are TRBV5-1 and TRBJ2-3; tentative D call: TRBD2 (6 bases). Trimming stripped 3 bases from V and 4 bases from J, with 18 bases between. The germline gives CDR1 SGHRS, CDR2 YFSETQ. This CDR3 is built from 16 residues. The CDR3: CASSWQGVGLADTQYF. CDR3 sequence (DNA): TGCGCCAGCAGCTGGCAGGGAGTGGGACTTGCAGATACGCAGTATTTT. Full variable domain (rest looked up from reference TRBV5-1 and TRBJ2-3): KAGVTQTPRYLIKTRGQQVTLSCSPISGHRSVSWYQQTPGQGLQFLFEYFSETQRNKGNFPGRFSGRQFSNSRSEMNVSTLELGDSALYLCASSWQGVGLADTQYFGPGTRLTVL.

The gene calls are TRBV11-2 and TRBJ2-7; possibly TRBD2 for D (5 bases). The germline CDR1 and CDR2 sequences are SGHAT and FQNNGV. This CDR3 contains 14 residues. Trimming removed 4 bases at V and 3 bases at J, with 13 bases between. CDR3 region: CASSYTRAGYEQYF. The CDR3 region has the DNA TGTGCCAGCAGCTACACTAGAGCCGGCTACGAGCAGTACTTC.

V gene TRBV2 combines with J gene TRBJ1-5, with 11 bases aligning to TRBD1. The CDR3 runs to 16 residues. With V trimmed by 1 base and J by 5 bases, 4 bases remained unmatched. The germline gives CDR1 SNHLY, CDR2 FYNNEI. The CDR3 sequence: CASSEGGTGGHQPQHF. In DNA, the CDR3 is TGTGCCAGCAGTGAAGGGGGGACAGGGGGTCATCAGCCCCAGCATTTT.

The chain combines TRBV6-5 with TRBJ1-6; TRBD1 aligns across 9 bases. V lost 6 bases and J lost 9; bases outside the gene matches: 9. Germline V gene lookup returns CDR1 MNHEY and CDR2 SVGAGI. CDR3 length: 15 residues. The CDR3 here is CASSLRTGESSPLHF. The CDR3 region has the DNA TGTGCCAGCAGCCTCCGGACAGGGGAGAGTTCACCCCTCCACTTT.

In DNA, the CDR3 is TGTGCCAGCAGTGAACCCCTAGCAAGGGAGCAGTTCTTC. Protein product: CASSEPLAREQFF. The chain links TRBV25-1 to TRBJ2-1, with D possibly TRBD2 on 5 matching bases. CDR3 length: 13 amino acids. Germline V gene lookup returns CDR1 MGHDK and CDR2 SYGVNS. V lost 2 bases, J lost 10 bases, and 12 bases lay in between.